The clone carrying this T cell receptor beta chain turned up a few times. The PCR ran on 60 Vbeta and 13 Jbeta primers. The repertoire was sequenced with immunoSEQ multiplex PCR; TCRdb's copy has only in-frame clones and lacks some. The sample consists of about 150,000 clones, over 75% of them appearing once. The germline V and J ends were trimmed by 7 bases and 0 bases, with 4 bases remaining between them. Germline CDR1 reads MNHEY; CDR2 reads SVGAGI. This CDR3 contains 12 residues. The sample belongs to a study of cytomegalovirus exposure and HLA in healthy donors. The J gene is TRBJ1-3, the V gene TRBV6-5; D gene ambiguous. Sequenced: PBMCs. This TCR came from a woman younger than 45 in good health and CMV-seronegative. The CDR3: CASTSSGNTIYF. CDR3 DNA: TGTGCCAGCACGAGCTCTGGAAACACCATATATTTT.